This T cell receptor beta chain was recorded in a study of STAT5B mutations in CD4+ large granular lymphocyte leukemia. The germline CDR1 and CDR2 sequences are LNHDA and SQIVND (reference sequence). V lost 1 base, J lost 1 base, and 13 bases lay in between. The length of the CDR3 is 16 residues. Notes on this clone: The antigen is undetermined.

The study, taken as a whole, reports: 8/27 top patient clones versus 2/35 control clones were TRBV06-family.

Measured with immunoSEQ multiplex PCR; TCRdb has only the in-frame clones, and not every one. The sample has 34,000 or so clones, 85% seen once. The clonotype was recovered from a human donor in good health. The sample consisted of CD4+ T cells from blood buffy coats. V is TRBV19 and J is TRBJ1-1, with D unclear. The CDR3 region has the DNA TGTGCCAGTAGTATAGTCCCCGGAAGGGAGAACACTGAAGCTTTCTTT. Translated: CASSIVPGRENTEAFF.